The following is a T cell receptor (beta chain) sequence with its context. The data were taken from a study of response to subunit inactivated influenza vaccine. The V and J ends lost 7 bases and 0 bases, in that order; junction bases with no gene match: 15. Looked up from germline, CDR1 is SGHAT and CDR2 is FQDESV (reference sequence). The CDR3 is made up of 18 amino acids. TCRdb reprocessed the RT-PCR reads with MiXCR, giving one entry per CDR3 protein. The top ten clones hold 7.5% to 8% of a sample with roughly 670,000 distinct CDR3 sequences, around 15% of them seen once. The sequence was collected from a man between 45 and 60 years old who received an inactivated influenza vaccine. The specimen was PBMCs from blood, collected 14 to 15 days before vaccination. This chain links TRBV11-1 with TRBJ1-3; 7 bases fit TRBD1. CDR3 region: CASMSKGDRPFSGNTIYF. CDR3 nucleotide sequence: TGTGCCAGCATGTCGAAGGGGGACAGACCCTTCTCTGGAAACACCATATATTTT.